This T cell receptor beta chain emerged from a study of PD-L1 blockade in urothelial cancer. Study context: Earlier, patients had received 0 to 3 chemotherapy regimens.

The assay was immunoSEQ multiplex PCR, and TCRdb's table has in-frame clones only and misses some. In the table there are tens of thousands of clones, about four fifths of which are singletons. Time point here: pretreatment peripheral blood. Trimming removed 5 bases from V and 4 bases from J; junction bases left unmatched: 10. Germline V gene data show CDR1 as MNHEY and CDR2 as SMNVEV (reference sequence). This CDR3 spans 15 amino acids. The sequence came from a man aged 70 or older with urothelial cancer. Source: PBMCs, taken around atezolizumab (anti-PD-L1) treatment. J is TRBJ1-1 and V is TRBV27; 7 nucleotides line up with TRBD1. In DNA form, the CDR3 reads TGTGCCAGCAGTCCCACGACAGGGTGGGGCACTGAAGCTTTCTTT. Its translation: CASSPTTGWGTEAFF.